This TCR beta chain is from a study of blood T cell repertoires in COVID-19. Study summary: The study drew acute and convalescent COVID-19 samples from the United States, Italy and Spain.

All enrollees were about 18 to 100 years old and from roughly 26 US areas. Symptom resolution, clearance, or two negative PCRs marked donors in Cohort 3 as recovered. This CDR3 has 12 residues. V was shortened by 5 bases and J by 8 bases, with 10 bases between the two germline ends. Germline V CDR1 and CDR2: PRHDT, FYEKMQ (reference sequence). This clone came up once. The authors' processing: Using reference gene primer amplification, nucleated cell counts were estimated. The protocol was immunoSEQ multiplex PCR, while the TCRdb copy is restricted to in-frame clones and leaves out a portion. V, J and clone size reflect that table, while D and trimming were determined from the DNA. The sample records roughly 250,000 clones, around 88% being singletons.

The sequencing sample was made of PBMCs or T cells enriched from blood (not recorded which). This receptor was identified in a woman aged 45 to 65 who had recovered from COVID-19. This sequence joins TRBV13 and TRBJ2-1; D is uncertain. CDR3 loop: CASSILGYEQFF. As DNA, the CDR3 is TGTGCCAGCAGCATCCTAGGCTATGAGCAGTTCTTC.